Described below is a single T cell receptor beta chain sequence and its context. Data came from immunoSEQ multiplex PCR; TCRdb stores just in-frame clones and leaves some out. Among under 70,000 clones listed, about nine tenths were seen once. These data come from a study of T cell changes during pregnancy in multiple sclerosis. The receptor was derived from a female donor in good health, enrolled as a control in a pregnancy study. The material sequenced was peripheral blood, taken in the third trimester of pregnancy.

CDR3 in amino acids: CASSAPDRIKNSPLHF. Here the CDR3 DNA reads TGTGCCAGCAGCGCTCCGGACAGAATTAAAAATTCACCCCTCCACTTT. The rearrangement links TRBV9 to TRBJ1-6, with D perhaps TRBD1 (6 bases). Germline V CDR1 and CDR2: SGDLS, YYNGEE. The length of the CDR3 is 16 residues. V lost 3 bases, J lost 7 bases, and 17 bases lay in between.